The present TCR beta chain was sequenced within a study of blood T cell repertoires in COVID-19. At the level of the study: Italy, Spain and the United States were the sources of the convalescent and acute COVID-19 samples.

The CDR3 contains 14 residues. Germline V gene sequence: CDR1 SNHLY, CDR2 FYNNEI. V shed 7 bases and J shed 9 bases, with 19 bases lying between them. Authors' methods: Amplification from reference gene primers served as the basis for estimated nucleated cell counts. Repertoires were generated with immunoSEQ multiplex PCR, while TCRdb's copy carries only in-frame clones and drops some. From that table come the V and J calls and clone size; the DNA was used to work out D and trimming. This table has roughly 110,000 clones, 84% appearing once. The sequence was collected from a woman in her sixties with acute or convalescent COVID-19. The sequencing sample was made of peripheral blood. The chain links TRBV2 to TRBJ2-4; D might be TRBD1 (6 bases). The CDR3 bases are TGTGCCAGCAACCCAACCTACAGGGATGGCATTCAGTACTTC. It yields the protein CASNPTYRDGIQYF.